Below, one T cell receptor (beta chain) is given with its context. Its specificity is unknown. Documented time point: week 35, safety follow-up. The vaccine gave 300 ug of a 20-mer mutant IDH1 peptide subcutaneously per dose. The study gave patients eight vaccinations in weeks 1, 3, 5, 7, 11, 15, 19, 23. The data derive from a study of a mutant IDH1 vaccine in newly diagnosed glioma. For the study at large: Vaccine dosing followed radiotherapy by 4-6 weeks, or accompanied temozolomide cycles. Week 35 brought visit V12, which was followed by visit V13 at week 47.

Data came from immunoSEQ multiplex PCR; TCRdb stores just in-frame clones and leaves some out. The repertoire holds 55,000 to 65,000 clones, with 80% to 90% as singletons. Findings of the study overall: Among top peripheral T cell clonotypes, changes seemed unrelated to pseudoprogression.

This sample comprised PBMCs, obtained from a glioma patient whose treatment included an IDH1 peptide vaccine. The sequence was obtained from a man younger than 40 with glioma.

CDR3 sequence: CASSYGTAGNYGYTF. CDR3 nucleotide sequence: TGCGCCAGCAGCTACGGGACTGCTGGAAACTATGGCTACACCTTC. The chain combines TRBV5-1 with TRBJ1-2; perhaps TRBD1 as D (5 bases). Trimming removed 3 bases at V and 2 bases at J, with 14 bases between. The CDR3 totals 15 residues. Germline loops: CDR1 SGHRS, CDR2 YFSETQ.